This T cell receptor beta chain was found in a study of T cells in Graves' hyperthyroidism and ophthalmopathy. Study-wide results and caveats: Most clonotypes that expanded in the thyroid above 0.001 also showed up in blood. Stable hyperthyroidism was separated from ophthalmopathy by a model based on 13 V-J features.

Regions amplified from RNA transcripts were the TCR beta CDR3 regions. The TCR CDR3 first-round RT-PCR relied on the HTBI primer set. A single record per CDR3 protein comes from TCRdb applying MiXCR to the multiplex PCR reads. In the table there are approximately 610,000 distinct CDR3 sequences, over 12% of which are singletons. Points on this clonotype: Its antigen is not identified.

The CDR3 is 16 residues long. Looked up from germline, CDR1 is MGHRA and CDR2 is YSYEKL. V lost 0 bases and J 0 bases, leaving 8 bases between the germline ends. Disease lasting under 3 months, a NOSPECS grade of at least 4, and a Clinical Activity Score of at least 3 were features of the ophthalmopathy patients. The PBMCs had their origin in around 9.1 ml of fresh peripheral blood. Input material: blood. The receptor's source is a woman between 35 and 50 years old with Graves' ophthalmopathy. V is TRBV4-1 and J is TRBJ2-2; D unclear. The CDR3 reads CASSQEGHPNTGELFF. The CDR3 DNA sequence: TGCGCCAGCAGCCAAGAAGGGCACCCGAACACCGGGGAGCTGTTTTTT.